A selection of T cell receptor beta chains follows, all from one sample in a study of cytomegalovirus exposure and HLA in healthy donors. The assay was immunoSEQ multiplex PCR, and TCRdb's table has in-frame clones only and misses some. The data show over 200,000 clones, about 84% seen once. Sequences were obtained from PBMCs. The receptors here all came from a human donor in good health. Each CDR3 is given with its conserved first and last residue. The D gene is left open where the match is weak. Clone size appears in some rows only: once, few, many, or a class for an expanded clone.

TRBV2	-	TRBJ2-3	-	CASSDLGGSTDTQYF	TGTGCCAGCAGTGACCTTGGGGGCAGCACAGATACGCAGTATTTT
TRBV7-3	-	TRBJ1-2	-	CASSLTGTGGYTF	TGTGCCAGCAGCTTAACGGGTACAGGGGGCTACACCTTC
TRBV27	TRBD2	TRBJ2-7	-	CASSLVGGGRGYEQYF	TGTGCCAGCAGTTTGGTTGGAGGCGGGAGGGGATACGAGCAGTACTTC
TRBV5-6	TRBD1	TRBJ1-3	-	CASSFPRTGGNTIYF	TGTGCCAGCAGCTTCCCTCGGACAGGTGGAAACACCATATATTTT
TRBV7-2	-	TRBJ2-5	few	CASSLVGTGGETQYF	TGTGCCAGCAGCTTAGTAGGGACCGGGGGTGAGACCCAGTACTTC
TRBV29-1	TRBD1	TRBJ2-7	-	CSGRTGVQEQYF	TGCAGCGGGAGGACAGGGGTCCAGGAGCAGTACTTC
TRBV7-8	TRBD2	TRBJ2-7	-	CASSFRTSGNSYEQYF	TGTGCCAGCAGCTTCAGGACTAGCGGGAACTCCTACGAGCAGTACTTC
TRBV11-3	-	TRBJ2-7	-	CASSPYLAAPYEQYF	TGTGCCAGCAGCCCCTATTTAGCGGCCCCCTACGAGCAGTACTTC
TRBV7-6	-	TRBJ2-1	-	CASSSQTRYNEQFF	TGTGCCAGCAGCTCACAGACCAGGTACAATGAGCAGTTCTTC
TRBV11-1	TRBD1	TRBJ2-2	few	CASSLAGTGGLVGELFF	TGTGCCAGCAGCTTAGCGGGGACAGGGGGCCTCGTCGGGGAGCTGTTTTTT
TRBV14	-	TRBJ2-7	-	CAGSPTTVLTEQYF	TGTGCCGGCAGCCCCACGACGGTACTAACGGAGCAGTACTTC
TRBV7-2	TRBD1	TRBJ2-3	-	CASGEGATDTQYF	TGTGCCAGCGGCGAGGGGGCCACAGATACGCAGTATTTT
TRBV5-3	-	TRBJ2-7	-	CARSPGGSQAYEQYF	TGTGCCAGAAGCCCAGGGGGGAGCCAAGCCTACGAGCAGTACTTC
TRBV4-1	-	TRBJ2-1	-	CASSQGGTLMYVNEQFF	TGCGCCAGCAGCCAAGGCGGGACCCTGATGTATGTCAATGAGCAGTTCTTC
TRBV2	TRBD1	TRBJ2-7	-	CASSESPGQHSYEQYF	TGTGCCAGCAGTGAAAGCCCGGGACAGCACTCCTACGAGCAGTACTTC
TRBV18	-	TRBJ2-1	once	CASSPRLDGNEQFF	TGTGCCAGCTCACCACGACTCGACGGGAATGAGCAGTTCTTC
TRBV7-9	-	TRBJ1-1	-	CSSSSGGTEAFF	TGTTCCAGCAGCTCCGGGGGCACTGAAGCTTTCTTT
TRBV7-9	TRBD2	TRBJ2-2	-	CASGLWKGRSTGELFF	TGTGCTAGCGGGTTGTGGAAAGGGAGATCCACCGGGGAGCTGTTTTTT
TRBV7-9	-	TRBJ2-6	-	CASSLAGGPGANVLTF	TGTGCCAGCAGCTTAGCTGGGGGCCCTGGGGCCAACGTCCTGACTTTC
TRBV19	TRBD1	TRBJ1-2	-	CASTRTGTTNYGYTF	TGTGCCAGCACCAGGACAGGGACTACTAACTATGGCTACACCTTC
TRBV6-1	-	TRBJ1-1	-	CASSEQGGHTEAFF	TGTGCCAGCAGTGAACAGGGAGGGCACACTGAAGCTTTCTTT
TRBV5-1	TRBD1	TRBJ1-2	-	CASYGTGGGYYGYTF	TGCGCCAGCTACGGAACAGGGGGCGGCTACTATGGCTACACCTTC
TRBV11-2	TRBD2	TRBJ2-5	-	CASSLRGGGKETQYF	TGTGCCAGCAGCCTCCGGGGCGGGGGGAAAGAGACCCAGTACTTC
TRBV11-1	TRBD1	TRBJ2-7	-	CASSSTGGLSYEQYF	TGTGCCAGCAGTTCGACAGGGGGTTTATCCTACGAGCAGTACTTC
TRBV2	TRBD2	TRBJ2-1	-	CASNLGLAGGGSYNEQFF	TGTGCCAGCAACCTTGGACTAGCGGGAGGAGGCTCCTACAATGAGCAGTTCTTC
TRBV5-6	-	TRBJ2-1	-	CASSSPLRRDHDNEQFF	TGTGCCAGCAGCTCTCCATTACGGCGGGACCATGACAATGAGCAGTTCTTC
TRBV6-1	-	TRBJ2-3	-	CASRESHTQYF	TGTGCCAGCAGGGAGAGCCATACGCAGTATTTT
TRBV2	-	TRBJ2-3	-	CASSEAGDTQYF	TGTGCCAGCAGTGAAGCCGGAGATACGCAGTATTTT
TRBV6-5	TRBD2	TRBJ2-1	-	CASKTGREINNEQFF	TGTGCCAGCAAAACGGGGCGGGAGATCAACAATGAGCAGTTCTTC
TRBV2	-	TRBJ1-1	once	CASSAGGRDGEAFF	TGTGCCAGCAGTGCGGGGGGGAGGGATGGTGAAGCTTTCTTT
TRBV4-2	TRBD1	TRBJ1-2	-	CASSQDILMGQGLHFGYTF	TGTGCCAGCAGCCAAGATATTTTAATGGGACAGGGGTTGCATTTTGGCTACACCTTC
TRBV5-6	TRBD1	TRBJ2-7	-	CASSAGQGSYEQYF	TGTGCCAGCAGCGCCGGACAGGGGTCCTACGAGCAGTACTTC
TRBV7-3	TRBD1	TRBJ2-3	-	CASSPQGADTQYF	TGTGCCAGCAGCCCTCAGGGGGCAGATACGCAGTATTTT
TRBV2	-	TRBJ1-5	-	CASSDGRGGDGQPQHF	TGTGCCAGCAGTGATGGACGCGGAGGCGATGGTCAGCCCCAGCATTTT
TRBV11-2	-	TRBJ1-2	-	CASSLEATLPYGYTF	TGTGCCAGCAGCTTAGAGGCCACCCTGCCCTATGGCTACACCTTC
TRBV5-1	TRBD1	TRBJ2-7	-	CASSLGQGASYEQYF	TGCGCCAGCAGCTTGGGACAGGGGGCGTCCTACGAGCAGTACTTC
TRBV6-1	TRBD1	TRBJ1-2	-	CASSEARPGHRGYGYTF	TGTGCCAGCAGTGAAGCCCGACCCGGACACAGGGGATATGGCTACACCTTC
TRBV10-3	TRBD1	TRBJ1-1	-	CAISELGQGLGSEAFF	TGTGCCATCAGTGAACTCGGACAGGGTTTGGGTAGTGAAGCTTTCTTT
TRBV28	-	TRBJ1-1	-	CASSPRGAEAFF	TGTGCCAGCAGTCCCCGAGGTGCTGAAGCTTTCTTT
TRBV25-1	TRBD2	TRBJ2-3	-	CASSESGRYADTQYF	TGTGCCAGCAGTGAAAGCGGGAGATATGCAGATACGCAGTATTTT
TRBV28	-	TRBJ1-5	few	CACYPAGGGNQPQHF	TGTGCCTGCTATCCAGCCGGGGGAGGCAATCAGCCCCAGCATTTT
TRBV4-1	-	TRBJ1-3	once	CASSQRPLSGNTIYF	TGCGCCAGCAGCCAACGTCCTCTCTCTGGAAACACCATATATTTT
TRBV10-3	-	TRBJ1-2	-	CAISLDPVYGYTF	TGTGCCATCAGCCTAGACCCGGTCTATGGCTACACCTTC
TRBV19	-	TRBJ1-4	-	CASSASLPGNEKLFF	TGTGCCAGTAGTGCATCCTTGCCAGGCAATGAAAAACTGTTTTTT
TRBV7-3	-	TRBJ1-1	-	CASSLTLQGGEAFF	TGTGCCAGCAGCTTAACGTTACAGGGTGGTGAAGCTTTCTTT
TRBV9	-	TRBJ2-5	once	CASSVSGFQETQYF	TGTGCCAGCAGCGTAAGCGGATTCCAAGAGACCCAGTACTTC
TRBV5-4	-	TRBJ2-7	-	CASSPLGGGSTYEQYF	TGTGCCAGCAGCCCGCTTGGGGGCGGGAGTACCTACGAGCAGTACTTC
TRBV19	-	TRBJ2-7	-	CASRALDGPSYEQYF	TGTGCCAGTAGGGCCCTAGATGGCCCTTCCTACGAGCAGTACTTC
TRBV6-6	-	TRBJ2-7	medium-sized	CASSTSGPHPYEQYF	TGTGCCAGCAGTACAAGCGGGCCACACCCCTACGAGCAGTACTTC
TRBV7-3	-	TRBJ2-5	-	CASSPLGIEGETQYF	TGTGCCAGCAGCCCCCTCGGGATAGAGGGAGAGACCCAGTACTTC
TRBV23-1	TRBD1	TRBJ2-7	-	CASSQSGQGPYEQYF	TGCGCCAGCAGTCAATCAGGACAGGGGCCCTACGAGCAGTACTTC
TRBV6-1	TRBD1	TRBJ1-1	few	CASSGTGGRTEAFF	TGTGCCAGCAGTGGGACAGGGGGCCGGACTGAAGCTTTCTTT
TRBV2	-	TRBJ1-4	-	CASTTGSTNEKLFF	TGTGCCAGCACAACAGGGAGCACTAATGAAAAACTGTTTTTT
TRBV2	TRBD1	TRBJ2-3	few	CASSVRGTTDTQYF	TGTGCCAGCAGTGTCAGGGGGACCACAGATACGCAGTATTTT
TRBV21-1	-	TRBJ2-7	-	CASSATPGTTRHEQYF	TGTGCCAGCAGCGCAACCCCCGGGACAACGCGCCACGAGCAGTACTTC